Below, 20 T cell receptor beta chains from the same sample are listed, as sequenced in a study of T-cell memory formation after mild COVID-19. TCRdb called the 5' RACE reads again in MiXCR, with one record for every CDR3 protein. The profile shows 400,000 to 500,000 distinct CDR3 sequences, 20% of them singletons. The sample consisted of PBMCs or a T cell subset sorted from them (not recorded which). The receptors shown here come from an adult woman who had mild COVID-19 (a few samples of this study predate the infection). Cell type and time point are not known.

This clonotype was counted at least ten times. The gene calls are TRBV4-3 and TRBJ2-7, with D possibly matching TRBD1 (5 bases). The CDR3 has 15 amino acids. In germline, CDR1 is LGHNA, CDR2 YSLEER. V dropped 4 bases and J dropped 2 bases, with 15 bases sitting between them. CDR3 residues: CASSPGGQGTYEQYF. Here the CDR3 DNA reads TGCGCCAGCAGCCCTGGTGGGCAGGGTACCTACGAGCAGTACTTC.

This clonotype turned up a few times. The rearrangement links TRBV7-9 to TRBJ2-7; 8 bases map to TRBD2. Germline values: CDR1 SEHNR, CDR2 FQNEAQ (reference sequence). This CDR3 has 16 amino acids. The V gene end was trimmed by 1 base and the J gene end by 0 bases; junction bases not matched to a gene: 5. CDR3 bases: TGTGCCAGCAGCTTAGTAGTAGCGGGACTCTCCTACGAGCAGTACTTC. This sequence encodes CASSLVVAGLSYEQYF. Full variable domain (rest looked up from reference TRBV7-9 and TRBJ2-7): DTGVSQNPRHKITKRGQNVTFRCDPISEHNRLYWYRQTLGQGPEFLTYFQNEAQLEKSRLLSDRFSAERPKGSFSTLEIQRTEQGDSAMYLCASSLVVAGLSYEQYFGPGTRLTVT.

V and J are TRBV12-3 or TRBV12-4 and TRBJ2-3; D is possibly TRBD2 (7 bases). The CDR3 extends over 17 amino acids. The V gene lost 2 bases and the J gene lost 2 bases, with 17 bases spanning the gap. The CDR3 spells CASSLYRGADLTDTQYF. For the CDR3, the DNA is TGTGCCAGCAGTTTATATCGGGGGGCTGACCTCACAGATACGCAGTATTTT.

CDR3 coding DNA: TGTGCCAGCAGTGGGGACAGCCCCTATGGCTACACCTTC. As protein: CASSGDSPYGYTF. This chain uses TRBV12-3 or TRBV12-4 with TRBJ1-2; 7 bases are a match to TRBD1. The CDR3 has 13 residues. The trim removed 5 bases at V and 4 bases at J, leaving 4 bases unmatched.

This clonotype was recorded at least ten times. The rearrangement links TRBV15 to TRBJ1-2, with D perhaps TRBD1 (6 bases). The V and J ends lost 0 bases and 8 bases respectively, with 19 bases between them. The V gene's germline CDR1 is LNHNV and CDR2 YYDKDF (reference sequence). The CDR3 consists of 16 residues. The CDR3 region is CATSRDETGAMGGYTF. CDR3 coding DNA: TGTGCCACCAGCAGAGATGAGACAGGCGCCATGGGGGGCTACACCTTC.

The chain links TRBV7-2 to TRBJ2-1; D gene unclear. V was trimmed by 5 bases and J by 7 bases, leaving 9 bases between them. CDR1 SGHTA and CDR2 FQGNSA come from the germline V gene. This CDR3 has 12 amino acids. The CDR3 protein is CASSPPSNEQFF. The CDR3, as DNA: TGTGCCAGCAGCCCCCCCAGTAATGAGCAGTTCTTC.

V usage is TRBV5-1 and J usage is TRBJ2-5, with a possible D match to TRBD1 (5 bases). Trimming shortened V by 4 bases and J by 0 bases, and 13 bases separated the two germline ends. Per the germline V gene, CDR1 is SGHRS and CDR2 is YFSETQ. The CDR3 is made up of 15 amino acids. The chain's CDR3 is CASSPLQVYQETQYF. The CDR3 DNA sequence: TGCGCCAGCAGCCCCCTACAGGTGTACCAAGAGACCCAGTACTTC.

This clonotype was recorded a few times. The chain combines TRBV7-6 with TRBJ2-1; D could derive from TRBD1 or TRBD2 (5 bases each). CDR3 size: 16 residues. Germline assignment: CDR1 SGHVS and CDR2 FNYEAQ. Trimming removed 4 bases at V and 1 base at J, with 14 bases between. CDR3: CASSSLGTSSYNEQFF. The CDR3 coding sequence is TGTGCCAGCAGCTCCCTCGGGACGTCGTCCTACAATGAGCAGTTCTTC.

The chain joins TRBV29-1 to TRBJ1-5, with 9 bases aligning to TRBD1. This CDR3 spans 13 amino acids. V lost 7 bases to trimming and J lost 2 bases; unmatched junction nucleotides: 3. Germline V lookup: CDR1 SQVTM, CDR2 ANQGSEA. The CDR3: CSAWTGGNQPQHF. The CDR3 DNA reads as TGCAGCGCCTGGACAGGGGGCAATCAGCCCCAGCATTTT.

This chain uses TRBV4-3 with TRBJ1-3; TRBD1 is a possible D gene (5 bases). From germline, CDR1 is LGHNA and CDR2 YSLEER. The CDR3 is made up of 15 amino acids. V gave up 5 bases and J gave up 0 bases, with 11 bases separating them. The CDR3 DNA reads TGCGCCAGCAGCTTACAGACAGACTCTGGAAACACCATATATTTT. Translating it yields CASSLQTDSGNTIYF.

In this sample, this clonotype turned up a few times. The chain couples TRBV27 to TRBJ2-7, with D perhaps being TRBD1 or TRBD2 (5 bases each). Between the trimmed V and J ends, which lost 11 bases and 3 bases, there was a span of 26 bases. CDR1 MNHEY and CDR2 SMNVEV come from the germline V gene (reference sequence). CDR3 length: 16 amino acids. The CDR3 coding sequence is TGTGCCGGCCTGCAGCCCGTGGTATGGGGGAACTACGAGCAGTACTTC. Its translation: CAGLQPVVWGNYEQYF.

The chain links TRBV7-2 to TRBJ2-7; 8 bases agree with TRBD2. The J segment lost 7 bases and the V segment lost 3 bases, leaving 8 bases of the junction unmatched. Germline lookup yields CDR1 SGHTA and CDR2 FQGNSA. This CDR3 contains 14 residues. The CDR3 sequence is CASSFTGTSEEQYF. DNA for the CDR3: TGTGCCAGCAGCTTTACCGGGACTAGTGAAGAGCAGTACTTC.

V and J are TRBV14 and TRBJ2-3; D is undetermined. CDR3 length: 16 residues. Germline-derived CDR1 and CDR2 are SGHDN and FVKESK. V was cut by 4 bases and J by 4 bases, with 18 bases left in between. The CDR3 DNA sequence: TGTGCCAGCAGCCTTTACCGGGCCCCGCTGGCAGATACGCAGTATTTT. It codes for CASSLYRAPLADTQYF.

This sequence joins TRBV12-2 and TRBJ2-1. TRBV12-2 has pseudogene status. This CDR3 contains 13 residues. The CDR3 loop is CASRLALYNEQFF. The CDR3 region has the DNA TGTGCAAGTCGCTTAGCGCTGTACAATGAGCAGTTCTTC.

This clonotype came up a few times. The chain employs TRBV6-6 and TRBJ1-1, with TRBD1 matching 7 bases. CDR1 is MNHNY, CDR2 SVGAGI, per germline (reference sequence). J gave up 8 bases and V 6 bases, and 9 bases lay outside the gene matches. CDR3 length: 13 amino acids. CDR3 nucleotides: TGTGCCAGCAGCCGGACAGGCCCTAGGGAAGCTTTCTTT. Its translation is CASSRTGPREAFF.

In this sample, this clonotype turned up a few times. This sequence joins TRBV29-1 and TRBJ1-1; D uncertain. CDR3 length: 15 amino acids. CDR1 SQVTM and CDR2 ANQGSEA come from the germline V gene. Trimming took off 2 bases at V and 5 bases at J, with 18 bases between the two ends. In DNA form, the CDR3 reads TGCAGCGTTGAATCTCCGCGTCAAACGGGGACTGAAGCTTTCTTT. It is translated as CSVESPRQTGTEAFF.

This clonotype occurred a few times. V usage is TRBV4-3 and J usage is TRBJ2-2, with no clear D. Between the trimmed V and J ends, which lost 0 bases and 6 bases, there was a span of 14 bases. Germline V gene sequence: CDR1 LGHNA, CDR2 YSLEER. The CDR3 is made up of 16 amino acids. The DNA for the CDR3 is TGCGCCAGCAGCCAAGATCCCGGAACTGGTCCCGGGGAGCTGTTTTTT. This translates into CASSQDPGTGPGELFF.

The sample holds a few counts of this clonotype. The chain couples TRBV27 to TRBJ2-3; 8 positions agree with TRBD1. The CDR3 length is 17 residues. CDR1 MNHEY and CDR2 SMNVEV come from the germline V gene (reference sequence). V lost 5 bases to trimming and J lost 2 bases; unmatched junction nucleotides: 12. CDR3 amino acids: CASSLHLGQGVTDTQYF. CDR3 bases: TGTGCCAGCAGTCTACACCTTGGACAGGGAGTCACAGATACGCAGTATTTT.

Here the CDR3 DNA reads TGCAGTGCTAGAGCCGACTCGGACGGCTACGAGCAGTACTTC. Protein: CSARADSDGYEQYF. This chain connects TRBV20-1 to TRBJ2-7; D gene uncertain. CDR3 length: 14 amino acids. Germline CDR1 and CDR2: DFQATT and SNEGSKA (reference sequence). V lost 1 base to trimming and J lost 3 bases, with 13 bases between them.

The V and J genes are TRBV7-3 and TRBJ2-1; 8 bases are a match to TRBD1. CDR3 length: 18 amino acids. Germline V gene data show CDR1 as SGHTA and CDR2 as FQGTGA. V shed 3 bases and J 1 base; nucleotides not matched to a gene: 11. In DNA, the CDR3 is TGTGCCAGCAGCTTTGCAGGGGGCCTCTCTAGGTCCTACAATGAGCAGTTCTTC. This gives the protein CASSFAGGLSRSYNEQFF.